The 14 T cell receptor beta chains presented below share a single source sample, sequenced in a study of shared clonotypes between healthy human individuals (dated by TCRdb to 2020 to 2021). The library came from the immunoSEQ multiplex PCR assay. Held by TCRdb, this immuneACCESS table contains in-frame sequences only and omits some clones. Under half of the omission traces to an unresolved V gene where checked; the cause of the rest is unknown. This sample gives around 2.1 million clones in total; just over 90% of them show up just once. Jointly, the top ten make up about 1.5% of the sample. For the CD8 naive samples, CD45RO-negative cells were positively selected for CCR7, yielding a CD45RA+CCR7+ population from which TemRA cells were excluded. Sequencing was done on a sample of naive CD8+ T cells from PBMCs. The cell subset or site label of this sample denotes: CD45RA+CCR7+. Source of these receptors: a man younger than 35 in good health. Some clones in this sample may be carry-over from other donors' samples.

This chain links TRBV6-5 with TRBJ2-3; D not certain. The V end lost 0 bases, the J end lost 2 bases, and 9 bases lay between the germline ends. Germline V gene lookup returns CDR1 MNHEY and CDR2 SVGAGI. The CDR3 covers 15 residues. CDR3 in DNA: TGTGCCAGCAGTTACTCGATTTCCGTCACAGATACGCAGTATTTT. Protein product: CASSYSISVTDTQYF.

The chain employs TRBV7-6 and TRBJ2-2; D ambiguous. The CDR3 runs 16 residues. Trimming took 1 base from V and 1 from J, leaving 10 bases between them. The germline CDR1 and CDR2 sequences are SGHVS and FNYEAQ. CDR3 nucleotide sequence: TGTGCCAGCAGCTTAGTAGACTGGGGGAACACCGGGGAGCTGTTTTTT. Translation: CASSLVDWGNTGELFF.

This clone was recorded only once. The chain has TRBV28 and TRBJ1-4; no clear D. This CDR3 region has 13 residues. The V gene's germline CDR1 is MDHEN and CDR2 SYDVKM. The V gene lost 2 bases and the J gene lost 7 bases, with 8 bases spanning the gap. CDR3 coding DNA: TGTGCCAGCAGTTTAGGTGGAACTGAAAAACTGTTTTTT. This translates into CASSLGGTEKLFF.

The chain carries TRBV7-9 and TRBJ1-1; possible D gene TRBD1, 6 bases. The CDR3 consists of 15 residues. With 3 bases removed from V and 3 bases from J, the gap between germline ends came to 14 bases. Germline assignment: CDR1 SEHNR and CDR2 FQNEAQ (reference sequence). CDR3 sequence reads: CASSLGEGGHTEAFF. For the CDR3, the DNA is TGTGCCAGCAGCTTGGGAGAGGGGGGGCACACTGAAGCTTTCTTT.

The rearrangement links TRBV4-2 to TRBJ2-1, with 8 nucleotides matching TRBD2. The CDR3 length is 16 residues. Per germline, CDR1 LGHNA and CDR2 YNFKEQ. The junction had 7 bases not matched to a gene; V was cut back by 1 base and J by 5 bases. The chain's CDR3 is CASSQVISGGNNEQFF. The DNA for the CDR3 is TGTGCCAGCAGCCAAGTTATCAGCGGGGGAAACAATGAGCAGTTCTTC.

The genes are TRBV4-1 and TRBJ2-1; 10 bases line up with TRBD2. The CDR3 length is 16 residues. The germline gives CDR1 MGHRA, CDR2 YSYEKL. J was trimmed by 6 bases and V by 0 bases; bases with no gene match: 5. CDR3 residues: CASSQEGSGRVNEQFF. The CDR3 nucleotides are TGCGCCAGCAGCCAAGAAGGGAGCGGGAGGGTCAATGAGCAGTTCTTC.

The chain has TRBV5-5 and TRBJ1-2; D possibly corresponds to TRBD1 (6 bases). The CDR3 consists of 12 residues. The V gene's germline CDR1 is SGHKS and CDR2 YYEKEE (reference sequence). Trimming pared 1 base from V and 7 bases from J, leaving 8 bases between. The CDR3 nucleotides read TGTGCCAGCAGCTTGTCGGGGGCTGGCTACACCTTC. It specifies CASSLSGAGYTF.

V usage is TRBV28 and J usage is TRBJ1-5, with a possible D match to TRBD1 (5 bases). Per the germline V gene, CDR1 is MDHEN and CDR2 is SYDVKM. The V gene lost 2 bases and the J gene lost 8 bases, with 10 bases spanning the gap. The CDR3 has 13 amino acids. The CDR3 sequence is CASSLGQGKPQHF. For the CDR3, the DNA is TGTGCCAGCAGTTTAGGGCAGGGAAAGCCCCAGCATTTT.

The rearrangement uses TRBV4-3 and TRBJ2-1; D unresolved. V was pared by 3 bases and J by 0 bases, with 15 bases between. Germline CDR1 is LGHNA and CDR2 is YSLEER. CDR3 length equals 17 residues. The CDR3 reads CASSHDIAESSYNEQFF. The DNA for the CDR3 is TGCGCCAGCAGCCATGATATAGCTGAAAGCTCCTACAATGAGCAGTTCTTC.

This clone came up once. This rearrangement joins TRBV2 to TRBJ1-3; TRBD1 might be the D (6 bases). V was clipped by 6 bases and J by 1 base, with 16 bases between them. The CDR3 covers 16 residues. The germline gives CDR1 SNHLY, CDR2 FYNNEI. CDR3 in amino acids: CASSDPGQRSGNTIYF. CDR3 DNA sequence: TGTGCCAGCAGCGATCCGGGACAACGATCTGGAAACACCATATATTTT.

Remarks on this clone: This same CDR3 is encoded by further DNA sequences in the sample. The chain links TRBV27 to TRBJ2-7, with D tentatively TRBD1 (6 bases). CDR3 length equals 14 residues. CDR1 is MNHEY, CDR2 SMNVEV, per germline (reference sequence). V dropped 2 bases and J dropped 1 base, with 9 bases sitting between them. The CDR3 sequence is CASSLARGSYEQYF. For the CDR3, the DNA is TGTGCCAGCAGTTTAGCGAGGGGGTCCTACGAGCAGTACTTC.

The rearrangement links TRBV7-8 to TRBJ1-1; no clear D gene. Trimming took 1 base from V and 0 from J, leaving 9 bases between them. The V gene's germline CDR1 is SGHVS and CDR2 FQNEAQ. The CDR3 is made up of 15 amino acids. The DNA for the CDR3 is TGTGCCAGCAGCTTAGTGAGAGGGCTGAACACTGAAGCTTTCTTT. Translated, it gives CASSLVRGLNTEAFF.

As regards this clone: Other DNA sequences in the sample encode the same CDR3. Written as DNA, the CDR3 is TGTGCCAGCAGTCTTGGACAGGAAAATCAGCCCCAGCATTTT. The encoded protein is CASSLGQENQPQHF. The rearrangement joins TRBV27 to TRBJ1-5; 7 bases map to TRBD1. V lost 5 bases, J lost 4 bases, and 5 bases stayed unmatched. CDR1 is MNHEY, CDR2 SMNVEV, per germline (reference sequence). The CDR3 contains 14 residues.

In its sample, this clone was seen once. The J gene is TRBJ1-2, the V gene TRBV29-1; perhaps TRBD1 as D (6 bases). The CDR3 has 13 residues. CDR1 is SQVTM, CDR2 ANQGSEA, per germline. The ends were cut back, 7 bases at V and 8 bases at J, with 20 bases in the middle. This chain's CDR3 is CSAPLSPGEGYTF. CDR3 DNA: TGCAGCGCCCCCCTGTCCCCAGGGGAAGGCTACACCTTC.